The clone carrying this T cell receptor beta chain was detected a few times. Its antigen is undetermined. Sequenced material consisted of expressed TCRB transcripts (all of the isolated RNA was reverse transcribed). Libraries were prepared by immunoSEQ multiplex PCR; TCRdb keeps only in-frame clonotypes and omits some of them. The data show a few hundred thousand clones, approximately 12% seen once. The CDR3 is 16 amino acids. Germline CDR1 reads SQVTM; CDR2 reads ANQGSEA. V trimming: 6 bases; J trimming: 0 bases; junction bases outside the gene matches: 10. The data were taken from a study of beta chain features in type 1 diabetes. Points from the study as a whole: The question of HLA type influencing TCRB rearrangement was one that remained unresolved here. Significant though moderate, a shortening of TCRB CDR3s appeared in all four CD4+ subsets of Type 1 diabetes patients.

Sequenced material: naive CD4+ T cells from blood. The source of this sequence is a woman under 30 with type 1 diabetes. The V call is TRBV29-1, the J call TRBJ1-5, with 8 nucleotides matching TRBD1. Here the CDR3 reads CSVTVQGDYSNQPQHF. DNA of the CDR3: TGCAGCGTGACCGTACAGGGGGACTATAGCAATCAGCCCCAGCATTTT.